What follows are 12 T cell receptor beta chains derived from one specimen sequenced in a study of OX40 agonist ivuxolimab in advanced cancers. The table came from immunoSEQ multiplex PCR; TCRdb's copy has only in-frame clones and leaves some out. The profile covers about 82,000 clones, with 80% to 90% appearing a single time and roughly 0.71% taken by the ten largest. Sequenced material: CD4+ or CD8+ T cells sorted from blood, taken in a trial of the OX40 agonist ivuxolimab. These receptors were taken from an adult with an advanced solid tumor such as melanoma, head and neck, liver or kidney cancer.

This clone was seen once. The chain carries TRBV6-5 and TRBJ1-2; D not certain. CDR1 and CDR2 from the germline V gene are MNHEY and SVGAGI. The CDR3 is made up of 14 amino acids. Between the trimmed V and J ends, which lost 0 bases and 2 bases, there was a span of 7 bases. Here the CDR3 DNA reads TGTGCCAGCAGTTACTCAGGAGGGAACTATGGCTACACCTTC. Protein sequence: CASSYSGGNYGYTF.

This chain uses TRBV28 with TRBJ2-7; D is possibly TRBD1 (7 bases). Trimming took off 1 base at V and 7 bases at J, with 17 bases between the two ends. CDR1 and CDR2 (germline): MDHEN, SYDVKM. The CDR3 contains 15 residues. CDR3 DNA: TGTGCCAGCAGTTTATCCGACAGGGCCCGGGGGGAGCAGTACTTC. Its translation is CASSLSDRARGEQYF. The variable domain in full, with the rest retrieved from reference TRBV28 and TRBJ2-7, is DVKVTQSSRYLVKRTGEKVFLECVQDMDHENMFWYRQDPGLGLRLIYFSYDVKMKEKGDIPEGYSVSREKKERFSLILESASTNQTSMYLCASSLSDRARGEQYFGPGTRLTVT.

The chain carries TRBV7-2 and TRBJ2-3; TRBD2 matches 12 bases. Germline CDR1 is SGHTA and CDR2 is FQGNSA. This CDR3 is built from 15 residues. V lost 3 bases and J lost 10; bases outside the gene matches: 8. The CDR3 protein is CASSFGTSGSRAQYF. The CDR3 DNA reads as TGTGCCAGCAGCTTCGGGACTAGCGGGTCCCGGGCGCAGTATTTT.

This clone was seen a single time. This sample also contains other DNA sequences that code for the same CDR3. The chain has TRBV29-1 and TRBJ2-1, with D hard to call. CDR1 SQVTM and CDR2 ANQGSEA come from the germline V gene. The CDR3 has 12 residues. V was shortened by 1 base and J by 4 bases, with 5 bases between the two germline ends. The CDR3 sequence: CSVEVGYNEQFF. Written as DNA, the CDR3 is TGCAGCGTTGAAGTCGGGTACAATGAGCAGTTCTTC.

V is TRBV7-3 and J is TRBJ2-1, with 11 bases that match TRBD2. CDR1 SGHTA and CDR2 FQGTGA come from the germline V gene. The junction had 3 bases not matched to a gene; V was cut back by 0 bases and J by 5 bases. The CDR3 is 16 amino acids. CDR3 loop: CASSLTLAGGHNEQFF. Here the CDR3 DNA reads TGTGCCAGCAGCTTAACTCTAGCGGGAGGTCACAATGAGCAGTTCTTC.

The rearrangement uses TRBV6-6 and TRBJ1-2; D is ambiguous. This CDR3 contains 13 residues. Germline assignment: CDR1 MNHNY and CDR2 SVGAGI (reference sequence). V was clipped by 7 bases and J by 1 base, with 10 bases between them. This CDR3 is CASNRPDNYGYTF. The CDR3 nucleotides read TGTGCCAGCAACAGACCCGATAACTATGGCTACACCTTC.

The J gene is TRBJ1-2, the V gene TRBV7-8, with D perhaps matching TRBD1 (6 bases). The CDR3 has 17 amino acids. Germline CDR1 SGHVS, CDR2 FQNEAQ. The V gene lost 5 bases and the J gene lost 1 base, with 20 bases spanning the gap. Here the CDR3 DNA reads TGTGCCAGCAGCCAACGGGTTGGGGGGCGGGATAACTATGGCTACACCTTC. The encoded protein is CASSQRVGGRDNYGYTF.

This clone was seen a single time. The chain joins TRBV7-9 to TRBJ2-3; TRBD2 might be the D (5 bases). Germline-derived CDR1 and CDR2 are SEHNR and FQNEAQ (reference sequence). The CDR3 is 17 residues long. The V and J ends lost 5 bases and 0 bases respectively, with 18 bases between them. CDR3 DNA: TGTGCCAGCAGCCCCCGTACAAGCGGCGGAAGCACAGATACGCAGTATTTT. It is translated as CASSPRTSGGSTDTQYF.

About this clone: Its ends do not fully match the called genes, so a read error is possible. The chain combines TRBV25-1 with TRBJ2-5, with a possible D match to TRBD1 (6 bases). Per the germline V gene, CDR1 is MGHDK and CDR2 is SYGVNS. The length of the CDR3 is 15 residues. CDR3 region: CTSSEFLDSQETQYF. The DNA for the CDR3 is TGTACCAGCAGTGAATTTCTGGACAGCCAAGAGACCCAGTACTTC.

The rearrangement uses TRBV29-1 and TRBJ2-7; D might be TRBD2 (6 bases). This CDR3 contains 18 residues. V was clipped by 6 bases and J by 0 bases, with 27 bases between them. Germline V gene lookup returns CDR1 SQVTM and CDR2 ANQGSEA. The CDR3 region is CSVCFGGRGTLSSYEQYF. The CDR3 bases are TGCAGCGTGTGCTTCGGCGGGCGGGGAACCTTGAGCTCCTACGAGCAGTACTTC.

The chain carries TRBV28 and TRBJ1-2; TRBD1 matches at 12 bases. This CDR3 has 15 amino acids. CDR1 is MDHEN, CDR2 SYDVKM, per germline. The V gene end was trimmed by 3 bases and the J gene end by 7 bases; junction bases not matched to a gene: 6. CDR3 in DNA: TGTGCCAGCAGTTTCCGGGACAGGGGGCGTCGTGGCTACACCTTC. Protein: CASSFRDRGRRGYTF.

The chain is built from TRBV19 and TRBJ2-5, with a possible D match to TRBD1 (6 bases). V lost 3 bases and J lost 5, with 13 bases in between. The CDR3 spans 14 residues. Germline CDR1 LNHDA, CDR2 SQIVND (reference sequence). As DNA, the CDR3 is TGTGCCAGTAGTATGGTAGGGGGAGTTGAGACCCAGTACTTC. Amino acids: CASSMVGGVETQYF.